This TCR beta chain was sequenced during a study of T cells expressing NK-cell markers. TCRdb re-called the 5' RACE reads, yielding one record per CDR3 amino acid sequence without DNA. This sample's table has about 390,000 distinct CDR3 sequences. The CDR3 contains 18 residues. Germline V gene data show CDR1 as DFQATT and CDR2 as SNEGSKA (reference sequence). The TCR was taken from a woman aged 45 to 65 in good health. What was sequenced was blood T cells: a sorted CD56 or NKG2C T cell subset, CD4+ or CD8+ T cells, or bulk PBMC T cells (not recorded which). The gene calls are TRBV20-1 and TRBJ2-2; TCRdb calls TRBD2, which cannot be checked without DNA. This chain's CDR3 is CSAPPTSGRGAGTGELFF.